The 25 T cell receptor beta chains presented below share a single source sample, sequenced in a study of blood T cell repertoires in COVID-19 (dated by TCRdb to the early 2020s). The library came from the immunoSEQ multiplex PCR assay. TCRdb retrieved this table from immuneACCESS and kept in-frame rearrangements only. Not all clones are present; in checked studies, unresolved V genes account for under half, and no reason is known for the remainder. For this sample there are under 250,000 clones; over 80% appear just once. In total, the top ten clones hold 2.5% to 3% of the sample. The source material was peripheral blood. The receptors shown here come from a woman in her seventies with active or convalescent COVID-19.

This sequence joins TRBV7-2 and TRBJ2-7; 8 nucleotides align to TRBD1. This CDR3 region has 12 residues. V was pared by 5 bases and J by 10 bases, with 7 bases of the junction left unmatched. Germline V gene data show CDR1 as SGHTA and CDR2 as FQGNSA. CDR3 sequence: CASSRPGQAQYF. In DNA, the CDR3 is TGTGCCAGCAGCCGACCGGGACAGGCTCAGTACTTC.

This rearrangement joins TRBV18 to TRBJ1-1, with D tentatively TRBD1 (6 bases). V was cut by 5 bases and J by 5 bases, with 24 bases left in between. Germline CDR1 is KGHSH and CDR2 is LQKENI. This CDR3 has 17 amino acids. In DNA, the CDR3 is TGTGCCAGCTCAAGACCGGGGGGCTTGATGTCGGGGACTGAAGCTTTCTTT. It translates to CASSRPGGLMSGTEAFF.

This clone has a handful of counts. This chain joins TRBV12-3 or TRBV12-4 and TRBJ1-1, with D possibly matching TRBD1 (6 bases). This CDR3 is built from 11 residues. Between the trimmed V and J ends, which lost 3 bases and 7 bases, there was a span of 6 bases. As DNA, the CDR3 is TGTGCCAGCAGTTTCAGGGGTGAAGCTTTCTTT. It codes for CASSFRGEAFF.

This clone showed up just once. The rearrangement joins TRBV3-1 (or the pseudogene TRBV3-2) to TRBJ1-4, with no clear D. From germline, CDR1 is LGHDT and CDR2 YNNKEL (reference sequence). This CDR3 has 15 residues. V was shortened by 0 bases and J by 4 bases, with 9 bases between the two germline ends. The CDR3 is CASSQDPGNNEKLFF. The CDR3 DNA reads as TGTGCCAGCAGCCAAGATCCGGGGAATAATGAAAAACTGTTTTTT.

Notes on this clone: Germline is not matched at one junction end, which may reflect a read error. The chain links TRBV7-7 to TRBJ2-7; 8 bases match TRBD2. The CDR3 has 17 residues. Germline V lookup: CDR1 SSHAT, CDR2 FNYEAQ (reference sequence). For the CDR3, the DNA is TGTGCTAGCAGCCAAACGAGGGTGGCGGGAGGCTGCCACGAGCAGTACTTC. Translation gives CASSQTRVAGGCHEQYF.

This clone was seen a handful of times. This chain links TRBV3-1 (or the pseudogene TRBV3-2) with TRBJ1-4; D gene ambiguous. CDR1 and CDR2 from the germline V gene are LGHDT and YNNKEL (reference sequence). The germline V and J ends were trimmed by 3 bases and 8 bases, with 16 bases remaining between them. The CDR3 contains 15 residues. This CDR3 reads CASSQLSGVTEKLFF. CDR3 sequence (DNA): TGTGCCAGCAGCCAGCTTTCCGGGGTAACGGAAAAACTGTTTTTT.

This clone was counted a few times. The V call is TRBV5-1, the J call TRBJ1-6; 8 nucleotides agree with TRBD1. The CDR3 is made up of 13 amino acids. With 6 bases clipped from V and 8 bases from J, the junction kept 4 bases outside the gene matches. The V gene's germline CDR1 is SGHRS and CDR2 YFSETQ. DNA for the CDR3: TGCGCCAGCACCGAACAGGGGGATTCACCCCTCCACTTT. This codes for CASTEQGDSPLHF.

The chain carries TRBV29-1 and TRBJ2-7; D call uncertain. In germline, CDR1 is SQVTM, CDR2 ANQGSEA. CDR3 length: 10 amino acids. Between the trimmed V and J ends, which lost 4 bases and 3 bases, there was a span of 4 bases. In nucleotides, the CDR3 is TGCAGCGTTGTAATCTACGAGCAGTACTTC. Translating gives CSVVIYEQYF.

The chain joins TRBV2 to TRBJ2-5; 7 nucleotides agree with TRBD2. CDR3 length: 15 amino acids. Germline V lookup: CDR1 SNHLY, CDR2 FYNNEI. V lost 0 bases and J lost 6; bases outside the gene matches: 7. The CDR3 nucleotides read TGTGCCAGCAGTGAAGCGGCTAGCGGCGAACAGACCCAGTACTTC. Encoded protein: CASSEAASGEQTQYF.

The rearrangement joins TRBV9 to TRBJ2-3, with 8 bases aligning to TRBD2. The V gene's germline CDR1 is SGDLS and CDR2 YYNGEE. Losses at the gene ends were 0 bases for V and 0 bases for J; bases not matched to a gene: 3. CDR3 length: 16 amino acids. The DNA for the CDR3 is TGTGCCAGCAGCGTAGGAGCGGGAGCTAGCACAGATACGCAGTATTTT. Protein product: CASSVGAGASTDTQYF.

J is TRBJ1-5 and V is TRBV6-5; possible D gene TRBD1, 6 bases. This CDR3 region has 13 residues. The germline CDR1 and CDR2 sequences are MNHEY and SVGAGI. Between the trimmed V and J ends, which lost 7 bases and 6 bases, there was a span of 13 bases. The CDR3 loop reads CASTLRGFQPQHF. CDR3 bases: TGTGCCAGCACCCTAAGGGGGTTTCAGCCCCAGCATTTT.

V usage is TRBV7-2 and J usage is TRBJ1-5, with no clear D. The CDR3 sequence is 14 residues long. V was trimmed by 4 bases and J by 9 bases, leaving 16 bases between them. The germline V gene has CDR1 SGHTA and CDR2 FQGNSA. CDR3 residues: CASSYTEGLRPQHF. The CDR3 nucleotides are TGTGCCAGCAGCTACACCGAGGGCCTGCGGCCCCAGCATTTT.

This chain connects TRBV5-6 to TRBJ1-2; 7 bases match TRBD1. With 7 bases clipped from V and 9 bases from J, the junction kept 21 bases outside the gene matches. CDR3 length: 16 residues. Germline V gives CDR1 SGHDT, CDR2 YYEEEE. The CDR3 is CASGTQGTQFSFRYTF. Written as DNA, the CDR3 is TGTGCCAGCGGTACACAGGGGACCCAGTTCAGTTTTCGCTACACCTTC.

V gene TRBV4-1 combines with J gene TRBJ1-1; possibly TRBD1 for D (5 bases). CDR3 length equals 14 residues. V was cut by 0 bases and J by 1 base, with 6 bases left in between. Germline lookup yields CDR1 MGHRA and CDR2 YSYEKL. CDR3 sequence reads: CASSQDTGNTEAFF. CDR3 nucleotides: TGCGCCAGCAGCCAAGATACAGGGAACACTGAAGCTTTCTTT.

The chain is built from TRBV11-2 and TRBJ2-5; 8 bases are a match to TRBD2. The germline V gene has CDR1 SGHAT and CDR2 FQNNGV. V trimming: 3 bases; J trimming: 6 bases; junction bases outside the gene matches: 6. This CDR3 is built from 14 residues. Here the CDR3 DNA reads TGTGCCAGCAGCTTGCCGGGAGGGCGGAAGACCCAGTACTTC. Its translation is CASSLPGGRKTQYF. Looking up the rest from reference TRBV11-2 and TRBJ2-5 gives the full variable domain: EAGVAQSPRYKIIEKRQSVAFWCNPISGHATLYWYQQILGQGPKLLIQFQNNGVVDDSQLPKDRFSAERLKGVDSTLKIQPAKLEDSAVYLCASSLPGGRKTQYFGPGTRLLVL.

The chain is built from TRBV5-4 and TRBJ1-6, with D unclear. V was pared by 0 bases and J by 7 bases, with 11 bases between. The germline V gene has CDR1 SGHNT and CDR2 YYREEE (reference sequence). The CDR3 is 15 residues long. The CDR3 DNA reads TGTGCCAGCAGCTTGGACGGGTATGACAATTCACCCCTCCACTTT. It specifies CASSLDGYDNSPLHF. Complete variable domain (other parts from reference TRBV5-4 and TRBJ1-6): ETGVTQSPTHLIKTRGQQVTLRCSSQSGHNTVSWYQQALGQGPQFIFQYYREEENGRGNFPPRFSGLQFPNYSSELNVNALELDDSALYLCASSLDGYDNSPLHFGNGTRLTVT.

This clone has more than one count but fewer than ten. The gene calls are TRBV6-5 and TRBJ2-7; tentative D call: TRBD2 (6 bases). The germline V and J ends were trimmed by 6 bases and 3 bases, with 12 bases remaining between them. The CDR3 totals 13 residues. Germline V CDR1 and CDR2: MNHEY, SVGAGI. CDR3 nucleotide sequence: TGTGCCAGCAGCCGGGACTTCCACTACGAGCAGTACTTC. This sequence encodes CASSRDFHYEQYF.

V usage is TRBV5-1 and J usage is TRBJ1-2; TRBD1 matches 8 bases. The V gene end was trimmed by 7 bases and the J gene end by 8 bases; junction bases not matched to a gene: 13. The CDR3 covers 14 residues. CDR1 SGHRS and CDR2 YFSETQ come from the germline V gene. CDR3 in DNA: TGCGCCAGCGGCTCAGGGGGCGCGGTTGGGGGCTACACCTTC. Its translation is CASGSGGAVGGYTF. The full variable domain, rest sourced from reference TRBV5-1 and TRBJ1-2, is KAGVTQTPRYLIKTRGQQVTLSCSPISGHRSVSWYQQTPGQGLQFLFEYFSETQRNKGNFPGRFSGRQFSNSRSEMNVSTLELGDSALYLCASGSGGAVGGYTFGSGTRLTVV.

The chain is built from TRBV30 and TRBJ2-7; unclear D gene. From germline, CDR1 is GTSNPN and CDR2 SVGIG (reference sequence). The CDR3 has 11 residues. Trimming took off 2 bases at V and 5 bases at J, with 7 bases between the two ends. The CDR3 loop reads CAWSFEHEQYF. CDR3 bases: TGTGCCTGGAGTTTCGAGCACGAGCAGTACTTC.

The V gene is TRBV18, the J gene TRBJ1-2; D unclear. The length of the CDR3 is 13 residues. Per germline, CDR1 KGHSH and CDR2 LQKENI. V dropped 2 bases and J dropped 4 bases, with 8 bases sitting between them. The CDR3 nucleotides read TGTGCCAGCTCACCAACGGGTTCCTATGGCTACACCTTC. Its translation is CASSPTGSYGYTF.

The rearrangement uses TRBV28 and TRBJ2-1, with TRBD2 matching 10 bases. The CDR3 runs 15 residues. After removal of 4 bases from V and 5 bases from J, the junction contained 5 bases not matched to a gene. Germline V gives CDR1 MDHEN, CDR2 SYDVKM. The DNA for the CDR3 is TGTGCCAGCAGTTGGGCTAGCGGGAGCCACAATGAGCAGTTCTTC. Translation gives CASSWASGSHNEQFF.

This clone came up many times. The chain links TRBV5-1 to TRBJ1-6, with 11 bases fitting TRBD1. V gave up 4 bases and J gave up 10 bases; unmatched junction bases: 7. The CDR3 sequence is 15 residues long. CDR1 and CDR2 from the germline V gene are SGHRS and YFSETQ. The chain's CDR3 is CASSVGTGGGSPLHF. The CDR3 DNA is TGCGCCAGCAGCGTAGGGACAGGGGGAGGGTCACCCCTCCACTTT.

The V gene is TRBV2, the J gene TRBJ1-1, with TRBD1 matching 10 bases. This CDR3 region has 14 residues. The V and J ends lost 7 bases and 2 bases, in that order; junction bases with no gene match: 4. The germline V gene has CDR1 SNHLY and CDR2 FYNNEI. The CDR3 DNA sequence: TGTGCCAGCAAATGGACAGGGGGAAACACTGAAGCTTTCTTT. Its translation: CASKWTGGNTEAFF.

The chain uses TRBV6-1 and TRBJ2-5; 10 nucleotides align to TRBD2. The CDR3 spans 16 residues. V was pared by 3 bases and J by 4 bases, with 8 bases of the junction left unmatched. Germline loops: CDR1 MNHNS, CDR2 SASEGT. In DNA form, the CDR3 reads TGTGCCAGCAGTGATTCCAGCGGGGGGGCCGGAGAGACCCAGTACTTC. Residues: CASSDSSGGAGETQYF.

The chain recombines TRBV29-1 with TRBJ1-1; TRBD1 is a possible D gene (6 bases). CDR3 length equals 13 residues. Germline V gene data show CDR1 as SQVTM and CDR2 as ANQGSEA. Between the trimmed V and J ends, which lost 5 bases and 8 bases, there was a span of 18 bases. CDR3 region: CSVSKGGLGEAFF. In nucleotides, the CDR3 is TGCAGCGTTTCGAAGGGGGGACTAGGGGAAGCTTTCTTT. The full variable domain, completed using reference TRBV29-1 and TRBJ1-1, is SAVISQKPSRDICQRGTSLTIQCQVDSQVTMMFWYRQQPGQSLTLIATANQGSEATYESGFVIDKFPISRPNLTFSTLTVSNMSPEDSSIYLCSVSKGGLGEAFFGQGTRLTVV.